These 8 T cell receptor beta chains share one sample of origin, sequenced in a study of T cells in Graves' hyperthyroidism and ophthalmopathy. Amplified TCR beta CDR3 regions derived from RNA transcripts. Researchers ran a first-round RT-PCR on the TCR CDR3 using the HTBI primer set. TCRdb processed the multiplex PCR reads anew with MiXCR; each CDR3 protein has one entry. The sample contains around 270,000 distinct CDR3 sequences, approximately 18% of which appear only once. The sample was blood. The source of these receptors is a man in his forties or fifties with Graves' ophthalmopathy.

The sample holds many counts of this clonotype. The chain employs TRBV7-2 and TRBJ2-7, with D possibly TRBD1 on 6 matching bases. The CDR3 contains 16 residues. Trimming took off 0 bases at V and 7 bases at J, with 19 bases between the two ends. Germline V gene sequence: CDR1 SGHTA, CDR2 FQGNSA. CDR3 loop: CASSLALGGWVREQYF. The CDR3 region has the DNA TGTGCCAGCAGCTTAGCGTTAGGGGGTTGGGTTCGAGAGCAGTACTTC.

This chain links TRBV30 with TRBJ2-5; D perhaps matches TRBD2 (6 bases). The CDR3 loop spans 14 amino acids. The V gene's germline CDR1 is GTSNPN and CDR2 SVGIG (reference sequence). The V gene lost 4 bases and the J gene lost 0 bases, with 12 bases spanning the gap. The CDR3 sequence: CAWKKAGHQETQYF. The DNA for the CDR3 is TGTGCCTGGAAGAAGGCGGGGCACCAAGAGACCCAGTACTTC. Supplemented by reference TRBV30 and TRBJ2-5, the full variable domain reads SQTIHQWPATLVQPVGSPLSLECTVEGTSNPNLYWYRQAAGRGLQLLFYSVGIGQISSEVPQNLSASRPQDRQFILSSKKLLLSDSGFYLCAWKKAGHQETQYFGPGTRLLVL.

This chain links TRBV24-1 with TRBJ2-2, with 7 bases lining up with TRBD1. Germline V CDR1 and CDR2: KGHDR, SFDVKD. This CDR3 contains 16 residues. The trim removed 0 bases at V and 4 bases at J, leaving 4 bases unmatched. The CDR3 DNA sequence: TGTGCCACCAGTGATTTGCGAGGGGGCATCACCGGGGAGCTGTTTTTT. Protein: CATSDLRGGITGELFF.

This clonotype was seen more than once but under ten times. The chain uses TRBV15 and TRBJ2-1, with TRBD1 matching 10 bases. The CDR3 is made up of 15 amino acids. CDR1 is LNHNV, CDR2 YYDKDF, per germline (reference sequence). Trimming cost V 2 bases and J 9 bases; bases outside gene matches: 7. The CDR3 nucleotides read TGTGCCACCAGCAGATCGGGACAGGGGAAGGGTGAGCAGTTCTTC. Its protein is CATSRSGQGKGEQFF. Filled out from reference TRBV15 and TRBJ2-1, the complete variable domain reads DAMVIQNPRYQVTQFGKPVTLSCSQTLNHNVMYWYQQKSSQAPKLLFHYYDKDFNNEADTPDNFQSRRPNTSFCFLDIRSPGLGDTAMYLCATSRSGQGKGEQFFGPGTRLTVL.

V usage is TRBV9 and J usage is TRBJ2-1; tentative D call: TRBD2 (6 bases). This CDR3 is 14 amino acids long. In germline, CDR1 is SGDLS, CDR2 YYNGEE. Trimming took 0 bases from V and 6 from J, leaving 10 bases between them. CDR3 loop: CASSVVSGGNEQFF. The CDR3 region has the DNA TGTGCCAGCAGCGTAGTTTCCGGGGGCAATGAGCAGTTCTTC.

This chain connects TRBV5-1 to TRBJ1-3; D remains ambiguous. This CDR3 is built from 11 residues. The germline V gene encodes CDR1 SGHRS and CDR2 YFSETQ. CDR3 sequence: CATNSGNTIYF. CDR3 nucleotide sequence: TGCGCTACCAACTCTGGAAACACCATATATTTT.

This clonotype has a handful of counts. This chain links TRBV27 with TRBJ1-4; no clear D. CDR3 length equals 14 residues. Trimming removed 6 bases from V and 3 bases from J, with 11 bases in between. Germline V gene lookup returns CDR1 MNHEY and CDR2 SMNVEV (reference sequence). In nucleotides, the CDR3 is TGTGCCAGCAGACTACAAAATCCTAATGAAAAACTGTTTTTT. As protein: CASRLQNPNEKLFF.

This clonotype came up many times. This chain joins TRBV27 and TRBJ1-1; the D is unclear. The V gene's germline CDR1 is MNHEY and CDR2 SMNVEV (reference sequence). V was clipped by 5 bases and J by 2 bases, with 9 bases between them. The CDR3 totals 13 residues. CDR3 amino acids: CASSIDINTEAFF. For the CDR3, the DNA is TGTGCCAGCAGTATTGACATTAACACTGAAGCTTTCTTT.